This paragraph reports one TCR beta chain. The antigen remains unidentified. This sample is drawn from a study of cytomegalovirus exposure and HLA in healthy donors. Study results and limitations: Roughly uniform sequencing depth across donors was assumed, possibly incorrectly.

The primer mix had 60 Vbeta and 13 Jbeta primers. The method was immunoSEQ multiplex PCR; TCRdb's version includes in-frame clones alone and lacks a portion of them. Of some 130,000 clones listed, 75% to 80% are singletons. The CDR3 covers 16 residues. J gave up 2 bases and V 4 bases, and 7 bases lay outside the gene matches. Input material: PBMCs. The sequence came from a woman in her fifties or sixties in good health and CMV-seronegative. The chain is built from TRBV5-3 and TRBJ1-5; the match to TRBD1 covers 9 bases. TRBV5-3 is an ORF for which the function is uncertain. CDR3 in DNA: TGTGCCAGAAGCCAATGGACAGGGGAGGGCAATCAGCCCCAGCATTTT. Amino acids: CARSQWTGEGNQPQHF.